The 12 T cell receptor beta chains below come from one sample, sequenced in a study of blood T cell repertoires in COVID-19. Libraries were prepared by immunoSEQ multiplex PCR; TCRdb keeps only in-frame clonotypes and omits some of them. Of 200,000 to 250,000 clones listed, around 90% were seen once; the top ten hold 10% to 13%. Sequencing was performed on PBMCs or T cells enriched from blood (not recorded which). The origin of the receptors is a young man who had recovered from COVID-19.

The J gene is TRBJ2-3, the V gene TRBV5-1, with 9 bases fitting TRBD1. CDR3 length: 15 amino acids. With V trimmed by 4 bases and J by 1 base, 4 bases remained unmatched. The germline gives CDR1 SGHRS, CDR2 YFSETQ. The CDR3 DNA is TGCGCCAGCAGCACCGACAGGGGGGGCACAGATACGCAGTATTTT. This encodes CASSTDRGGTDTQYF.

This rearrangement joins TRBV19 to TRBJ1-1; D is possibly TRBD1 (6 bases). Germline lookup yields CDR1 LNHDA and CDR2 SQIVND (reference sequence). V lost 4 bases and J lost 1, with 13 bases in between. The CDR3 spans 15 residues. The CDR3: CASSTPGHWNTEAFF. The CDR3 bases are TGTGCCAGTAGTACACCGGGACACTGGAACACTGAAGCTTTCTTT. The entire variable domain, with the rest obtained from reference TRBV19 and TRBJ1-1, is as follows: DGGITQSPKYLFRKEGQNVTLSCEQNLNHDAMYWYRQDPGQGLRLIYYSQIVNDFQKGDIAEGYSVSREKKESFPLTVTSAQKNPTAFYLCASSTPGHWNTEAFFGQGTRLTVV.

The chain joins TRBV19 to TRBJ1-1; TRBD1 agrees at 12 bases. V shed 5 bases, J shed 7 bases, and the junction held 8 bases outside the gene matches. The CDR3 runs 15 residues. From germline, CDR1 is LNHDA and CDR2 SQIVND (reference sequence). The CDR3, as DNA: TGTGCCAGTAGTCCAAGGGACAGGGGGCGCGGTGAAGCTTTCTTT. Its translation is CASSPRDRGRGEAFF. Complete variable domain (other parts from reference TRBV19 and TRBJ1-1): DGGITQSPKYLFRKEGQNVTLSCEQNLNHDAMYWYRQDPGQGLRLIYYSQIVNDFQKGDIAEGYSVSREKKESFPLTVTSAQKNPTAFYLCASSPRDRGRGEAFFGQGTRLTVV.

The J gene is TRBJ1-6, the V gene TRBV27; no clear D gene. V was pared by 4 bases and J by 8 bases, with 15 bases between. Germline V gene data show CDR1 as MNHEY and CDR2 as SMNVEV (reference sequence). CDR3 length: 15 amino acids. This CDR3 is CASSSPRLRDSPLHF. The DNA of the CDR3 is TGTGCCAGCAGTTCTCCCCGACTGAGAGATTCACCCCTCCACTTT.

V and J are TRBV24-1 and TRBJ1-2; D remains ambiguous. Germline V gene lookup returns CDR1 KGHDR and CDR2 SFDVKD. Trimming removed 6 bases at V and 7 bases at J, with 11 bases between. This CDR3 region has 12 residues. CDR3 nucleotides: TGTGCCACCAGTTCTCCCTCCCGTGGCTACACCTTC. Translated, it gives CATSSPSRGYTF.

This clone was seen a single time. The chain links TRBV11-2 to TRBJ2-1, with a weak D call TRBD2 (6 bases). Per germline, CDR1 SGHAT and CDR2 FQNNGV. V was pared by 3 bases and J by 4 bases, with 10 bases between. The CDR3 sequence is 14 residues long. The CDR3 nucleotides are TGTGCCAGCAGCTTCCCCAGCGGGTACAATGAGCAGTTCTTC. It translates to CASSFPSGYNEQFF.

The CDR3 sequence: CASSRGQFYEQYF. Here the CDR3 DNA reads TGTGCCAGCTCACGGGGACAGTTCTACGAGCAGTACTTC. The chain employs TRBV18 and TRBJ2-7; TRBD1 matches at 7 bases. Trimming took 4 bases from V and 3 from J; bases not matched to a gene: 3. Germline assignment: CDR1 KGHSH and CDR2 LQKENI. The CDR3 runs to 13 residues.

The rearrangement joins TRBV11-3 to TRBJ2-1; 13 bases are a match to TRBD2. The CDR3 length is 15 residues. Germline V CDR1 and CDR2: SGHNT, YENEEA. After removal of 5 bases from V and 9 bases from J, the junction contained 7 bases not matched to a gene. CDR3 in amino acids: CASSTRTSGRGEQFF. The CDR3 DNA sequence: TGTGCCAGCAGCACGCGGACTAGCGGGAGAGGTGAGCAGTTCTTC. The whole variable domain, filled in from reference TRBV11-3 and TRBJ2-1, reads EAGVVQSPRYKIIEKKQPVAFWCNPISGHNTLYWYLQNLGQGPELLIRYENEEAVDDSQLPKDRFSAERLKGVDSTLKIQPAELGDSAVYLCASSTRTSGRGEQFFGPGTRLTVL.

The chain recombines TRBV5-5 with TRBJ1-1; no definite D call. The germline V and J ends were trimmed by 0 bases and 5 bases, with 14 bases remaining between them. CDR1 and CDR2 from the germline V gene are SGHKS and YYEKEE (reference sequence). The CDR3 runs to 15 residues. This CDR3 is CASSLDLIRWTEAFF. In DNA form, the CDR3 reads TGTGCCAGCAGCTTGGACCTAATACGATGGACTGAAGCTTTCTTT.

CDR3 sequence (DNA): TGTGCCATCAGTGAGTCAGGGTTGGGACAGGGCAAATATGAAGCTTTCTTT. Its translation: CAISESGLGQGKYEAFF. This sequence joins TRBV10-3 and TRBJ1-1; 9 positions match TRBD1. There are 17 residues in the CDR3. V lost 0 bases, J lost 7 bases, and 12 bases stayed unmatched. Germline CDR1 and CDR2: ENHRY and SYGVKD.

Notes on this clone: Compared with germline, one end of the junction differs, possibly owing to a read error. The chain is built from TRBV7-9 and TRBJ2-3; D possibly corresponds to TRBD2 (7 bases). CDR1 and CDR2 from the germline V gene are SEHNR and FQNEAQ (reference sequence). This CDR3 has 12 amino acids. The CDR3 sequence: CASSVPKGGPAF. DNA of the CDR3: TGTGCCAGCAGCGTCCCCAAGGGGGGGCCTGCCTTT.

The V and J genes are TRBV27 and TRBJ2-3; no definite D call. Trimming pared 3 bases from V and 2 bases from J, leaving 6 bases between. This CDR3 spans 13 amino acids. Germline V gene data show CDR1 as MNHEY and CDR2 as SMNVEV (reference sequence). CDR3 DNA sequence: TGTGCCAGCAGTTTTACTTACACAGATACGCAGTATTTT. Encoded protein: CASSFTYTDTQYF.